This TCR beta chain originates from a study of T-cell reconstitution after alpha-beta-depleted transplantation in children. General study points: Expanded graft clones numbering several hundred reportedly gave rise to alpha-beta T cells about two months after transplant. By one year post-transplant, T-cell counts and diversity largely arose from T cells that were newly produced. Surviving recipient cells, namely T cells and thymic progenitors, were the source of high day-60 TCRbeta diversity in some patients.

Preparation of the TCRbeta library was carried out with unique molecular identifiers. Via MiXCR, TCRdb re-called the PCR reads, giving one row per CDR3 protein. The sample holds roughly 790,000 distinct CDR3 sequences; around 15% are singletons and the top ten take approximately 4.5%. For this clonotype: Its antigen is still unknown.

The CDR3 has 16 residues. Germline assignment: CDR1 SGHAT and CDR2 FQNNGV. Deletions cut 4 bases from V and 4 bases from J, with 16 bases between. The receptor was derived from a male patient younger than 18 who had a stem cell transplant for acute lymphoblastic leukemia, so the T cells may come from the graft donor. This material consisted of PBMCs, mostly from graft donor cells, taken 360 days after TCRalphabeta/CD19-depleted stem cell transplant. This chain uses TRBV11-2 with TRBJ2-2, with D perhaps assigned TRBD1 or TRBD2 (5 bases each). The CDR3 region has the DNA TGTGCCAGCAGCTCTAGGTCTACGGGGCGCACCGGGGAGCTGTTTTTT. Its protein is CASSSRSTGRTGELFF.